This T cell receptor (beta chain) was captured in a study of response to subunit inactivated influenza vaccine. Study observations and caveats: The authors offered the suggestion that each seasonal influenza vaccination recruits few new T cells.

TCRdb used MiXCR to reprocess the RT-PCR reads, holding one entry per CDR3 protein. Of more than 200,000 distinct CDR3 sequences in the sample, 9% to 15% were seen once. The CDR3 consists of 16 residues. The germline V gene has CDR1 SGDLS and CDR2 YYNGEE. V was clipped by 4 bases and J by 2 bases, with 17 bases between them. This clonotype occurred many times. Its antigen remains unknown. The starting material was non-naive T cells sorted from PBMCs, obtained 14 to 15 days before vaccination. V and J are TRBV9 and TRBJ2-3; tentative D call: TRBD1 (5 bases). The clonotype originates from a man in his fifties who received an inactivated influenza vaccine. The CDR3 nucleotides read TGTGCCAGCAGCCCCCTTGTAGGGGTGGACACAGATACGCAGTATTTT. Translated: CASSPLVGVDTDTQYF. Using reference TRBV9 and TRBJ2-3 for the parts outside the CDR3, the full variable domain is DSGVTQTPKHLITATGQRVTLRCSPRSGDLSVYWYQQSLDQGLQFLIQYYNGEERAKGNILERFSAQQFPDLHSELNLSSLELGDSALYFCASSPLVGVDTDTQYFGPGTRLTVL.